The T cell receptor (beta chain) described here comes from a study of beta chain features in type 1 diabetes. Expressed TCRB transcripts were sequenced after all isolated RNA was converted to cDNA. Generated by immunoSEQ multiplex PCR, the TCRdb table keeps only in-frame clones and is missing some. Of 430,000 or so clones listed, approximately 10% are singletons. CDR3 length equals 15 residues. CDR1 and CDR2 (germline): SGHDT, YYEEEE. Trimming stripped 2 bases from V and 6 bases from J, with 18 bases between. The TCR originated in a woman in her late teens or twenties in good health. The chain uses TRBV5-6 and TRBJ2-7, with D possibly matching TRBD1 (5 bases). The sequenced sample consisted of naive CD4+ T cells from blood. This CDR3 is CASSLLVAGLREQYV. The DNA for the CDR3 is TGTGCCAGCAGCTTACTCGTCGCAGGGCTTCGCGAGCAGTACGTC.